This T cell receptor (beta chain) was recorded in a study of PD-1 blockade in classical Hodgkin lymphoma. A remark on this clone: Its specificity is unknown.

Relapse was seen in all patients after autologous stem cell transplantation, and brentuximab vedotin exposure was variable. Germline CDR1 MNHEY, CDR2 SMNVEV (reference sequence). V lost 5 bases and J lost 6, with 17 bases in between. This CDR3 contains 15 residues. Study outcomes and limitations: Newly diagnosed patients were reported to start with lower TCR diversity than healthy donors. Before treatment, complete responders showed about the same diversity as newly diagnosed patients. The causes of the repertoire differences, possibly disease activity or prior therapy, remain undefined.

Method: immunoSEQ multiplex PCR; TCRdb's copy keeps in-frame clones and lacks some. The table shows 25,000 to 35,000 clones, with roughly 70% occurring only once. This specimen was peripheral blood mononuclear cells (PBMCs), taken before the second cycle of nivolumab. This TCR derives from a human donor with classical Hodgkin lymphoma. This chain connects TRBV27 to TRBJ2-1; tentatively, D is TRBD1 (6 bases). The CDR3 nucleotides read TGTGCCAGCAGTGATGGGTCAGGGGTGGGCAATGAGCAGTTCTTC. Translating it yields CASSDGSGVGNEQFF.